The clone carrying this TCR beta chain occurred a few times. Its specificity is unknown. A junction end diverges from the germline sequence, so it may reflect a read error. Amplified regions were TCR beta CDR3 sequences from RNA transcripts. The TCR CDR3 was amplified in a first-round RT-PCR using the HTBI primer set. TCRdb analysed the multiplex PCR reads with MiXCR anew, one entry per CDR3 protein. The table lists around 500,000 distinct CDR3 sequences, around 15% of them singletons. CDR1 is SGHVS and CDR2 is FQNEAQ in the germline V gene. The CDR3 has 12 amino acids. The data derive from a study of T cells in Graves' hyperthyroidism and ophthalmopathy. Findings and caveats of the study: Blood also held most thyroid clonotypes expanded beyond 0.001.

Sequencing used blood. The rearrangement uses TRBV7-8 and TRBJ2-5; possibly TRBD1 for D (5 bases). The receptor's source is a woman in her late teens or twenties with Graves' hyperthyroidism. The CDR3 loop is CASSPGQETQHF. The CDR3 coding sequence is TGTGCCAGCAGCCCAGGGCAAGAGACCCAGCACTTC.